This T cell receptor beta chain came from a study of T-cell memory formation after mild COVID-19 (dated by TCRdb to the early 2020s). Notes on the research overall: TCR sequence clusters from the two donors were largely donor specific. Longitudinal TCRalpha and TCRbeta repertoire sequencing tracked T-cell clones expanding and contracting after mild COVID-19 in a couple of donors. Two young, previously healthy adult volunteers, one female and one male, were included in the cohort.

CDR1 SEHNR and CDR2 FQNEAQ are derived from the germline V gene (reference sequence). Counted from cysteine to phenylalanine, this CDR3 has 15 amino acids. CDR3 DNA is the only sequence kept; it has 45 bases, read in frame from the first base. The junction shows trimming of 1 base on V and 2 bases on J, and the gene matches do not reach 4 bases of it. This clonotype was counted only a few times. Its antigen is unknown. The record has no base qualities; no much larger clone is one base away. Ficoll-Paque density gradient centrifugation was used to isolate PBMCs. What the work shows at the level of the full study, not this receptor alone: Clones that contracted from day 15 to 85 showed balanced CD4/CD8 phenotypes, whereas a second wave of clones that expanded from day 15 to 37 leaned towards CD4+. Contracting CD4+ clones appeared mostly in the CM and EM memory subsets, whereas CD8+ clones were enriched in EMRA. Only a couple of mild cases were covered in the study, and larger cohorts including severe cases with pre-infection samples were considered necessary. Some responding clones were found in pre-infection memory, which suggests that pre-existing cross-reactive memory T cells took part in the SARS-CoV-2 response. Whether the second-wave clones peaking on day 37 were SARS-CoV-2 specific was not confirmed.

Instrument used: Illumina NovaSeq 6000. cDNA libraries for TCRalpha and TCRbeta were prepared by 5'RACE using constant-segment primers, with sample barcodes and unique molecular identifiers added. Trizol reagent was used to extract RNA from every sample. Libraries were amplified in two PCR steps, with a second sample barcode and Illumina TruSeq adapters added in the second step. Sequencing of libraries was performed on an Illumina NovaSeq with 2 x 150 bp paired-end reads. The original methods were these. The reads were demultiplexed and collapsed into UMI-guided consensus sequences using migec v1.2.7. Using mixcr v2.1.11, the UMI consensuses were aligned to TRA and TRB V and J templates and assembled into clonotypes. A clonotype was counted as expanded or contracted only if both edgeR and NoisET called the change significant, with noise models trained on biological replicates. For edgeR calls, a false discovery rate-adjusted p below 0.01 and a log2 fold-change threshold of 1 were applied. As an exploratory analysis of dynamics, PCA with hierarchical clustering was applied to max-normalized trajectories of the 1000 most abundant clonotypes. Separately sequenced CD4+ and CD8+ repertoires were used to assign a CD4 or CD8 phenotype to each responding clone. TCRdb itself trimmed the public reads at Q25 with fastp, ran MiXCR and retained productive beta chains. Rows with a matching CDR3 protein are joined into one entry that keeps the most common DNA and genes. None of the V and J calls come from the authors' own analysis; TCRdb made them. For this sample the table gives some 130,000 distinct CDR3 sequences, of which about 16% were detected only once. The ten largest make up approximately 15% of the sample.

Sequencing was carried out using PBMCs or a T cell subset sorted from them (not recorded which). This TCR was sampled from an adult woman who had mild COVID-19 (a few samples of this study predate the infection). The sample titles of this study are shuffled in the database, so cell type and time point are left out; the donor was told from shared clones. In this chain, TRBV7-9 is recombined with TRBJ1-1; 7 bases in between match TRBD1. The CDR3 reads CASSLEGQENTEAFF. The nucleotide sequence is TGTGCCAGCAGCTTAGAAGGACAGGAAAACACTGAAGCTTTCTTT.